The present entry profiles one T cell receptor beta chain with its context. No cognate antigen has been identified for it. No base-level quality is on record; no much larger clone is a single base apart. Sequencing instrument: Illumina NovaSeq 6000. Using 5'RACE with constant-segment primers, TCRalpha and TCRbeta cDNA libraries were constructed, with sample barcodes and unique molecular identifiers added in the process. RNA was extracted from every sample with Trizol reagent. The libraries were amplified in two PCR steps, and the second step added a second sample barcode and Illumina TruSeq adapters. The libraries were sequenced on an Illumina NovaSeq using 2 x 150 bp paired-end reads. The original pipeline was this. With migec v1.2.7, reads were demultiplexed and then collapsed into UMI-guided consensus sequences. Using mixcr v2.1.11, UMI consensuses were aligned to TRA and TRB V and J templates and then assembled into clonotypes. Expanded or contracted clonotypes were those called significant by both edgeR and NoisET, with noise models trained on biological replicates. For edgeR calls, the thresholds were a false discovery rate-adjusted p below 0.01 and a log2 fold-change of 1. As an exploratory analysis of dynamics, max-normalized trajectories of the 1000 most abundant clonotypes were examined by PCA with hierarchical clustering. Each responding clone was given a CD4 or CD8 phenotype based on the CD4+ and CD8+ repertoires, which had been sequenced separately. TCRdb trimmed the raw reads at Q25, called clones with MiXCR and kept productive beta chains. Entries that share a CDR3 protein sequence are merged under the most common genes and DNA. These V and J calls originate from TCRdb's pipeline instead of the authors' own analysis. The sample table shows 350,000 to 550,000 distinct CDR3 sequences, and about 20% are seen once. In total, the top ten clones hold roughly 21% of the sample.

The data belong to a study of T-cell memory formation after mild COVID-19 (dated by TCRdb to about 2021). As for the study more broadly: Most TCR sequence clusters were specific to one of the two donors. In two donors, T-cell clones that expanded and contracted after mild COVID-19 were tracked by sequencing TCRalpha and TCRbeta repertoires over time. Two young, previously healthy adult volunteers, one female and one male, were included in the cohort. On the study overall, not on this receptor specifically: Clones that contracted from day 15 to 85 showed balanced CD4/CD8 phenotypes, whereas a second wave of clones that expanded from day 15 to 37 leaned towards CD4+. Contracting CD4+ clones turned up mainly in the CM and EM memory subsets, whereas EMRA was where CD8+ clones were enriched. The second-wave clones that peaked on day 37 were not confirmed to be SARS-CoV-2 specific. The study covered only a couple of mild cases, and larger cohorts including severe cases with pre-infection samples were considered necessary. Some responding clones were found in pre-infection memory, which suggests that pre-existing cross-reactive memory T cells took part in the SARS-CoV-2 response.

Ficoll-Paque density gradient centrifugation was used to isolate PBMCs. The germline V gene encodes CDR1 SGHRS and CDR2 YFSETQ. Reading from cysteine to phenylalanine, the CDR3 counts 15 amino acids. The retained sequence is limited to the CDR3, 45 bases, with the frame set at the first base. Cut back by 4 bases and 3 bases, the V and J ends lie 15 bases apart. The chain links TRBV5-1 with TRBJ2-3; a weak D assignment points to TRBD2 (5 bases agree). The sequence was collected from a young man who had mild COVID-19 (a few samples of this study predate the infection). The sample titles of this study are shuffled in the database, so cell type and time point are left out; the donor was told from shared clones. Sequencing input: PBMCs or a T cell subset sorted from them (not recorded which). The nucleotide sequence reads TGCGCCAGCAGCCCGGAGGTAGCATCGACAGATACGCAGTATTTT. The encoded protein is CASSPEVASTDTQYF.